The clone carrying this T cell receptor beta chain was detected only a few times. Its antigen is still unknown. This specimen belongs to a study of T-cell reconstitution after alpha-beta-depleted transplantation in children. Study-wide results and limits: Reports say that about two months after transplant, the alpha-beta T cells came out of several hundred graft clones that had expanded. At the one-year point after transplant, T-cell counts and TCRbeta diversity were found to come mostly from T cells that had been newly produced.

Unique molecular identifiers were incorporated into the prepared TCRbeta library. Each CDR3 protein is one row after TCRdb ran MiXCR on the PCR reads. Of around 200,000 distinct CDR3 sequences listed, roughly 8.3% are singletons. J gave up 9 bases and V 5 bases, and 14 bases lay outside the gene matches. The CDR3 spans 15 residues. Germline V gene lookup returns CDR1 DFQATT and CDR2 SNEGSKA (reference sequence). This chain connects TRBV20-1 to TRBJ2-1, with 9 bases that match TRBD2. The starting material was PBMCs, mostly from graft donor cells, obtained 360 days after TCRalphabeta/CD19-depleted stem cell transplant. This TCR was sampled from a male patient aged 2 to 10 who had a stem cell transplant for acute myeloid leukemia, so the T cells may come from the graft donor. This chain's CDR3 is CSASPLAGASREQFF. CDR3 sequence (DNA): TGCAGTGCTTCACCGTTAGCGGGAGCATCGCGTGAGCAGTTCTTC.